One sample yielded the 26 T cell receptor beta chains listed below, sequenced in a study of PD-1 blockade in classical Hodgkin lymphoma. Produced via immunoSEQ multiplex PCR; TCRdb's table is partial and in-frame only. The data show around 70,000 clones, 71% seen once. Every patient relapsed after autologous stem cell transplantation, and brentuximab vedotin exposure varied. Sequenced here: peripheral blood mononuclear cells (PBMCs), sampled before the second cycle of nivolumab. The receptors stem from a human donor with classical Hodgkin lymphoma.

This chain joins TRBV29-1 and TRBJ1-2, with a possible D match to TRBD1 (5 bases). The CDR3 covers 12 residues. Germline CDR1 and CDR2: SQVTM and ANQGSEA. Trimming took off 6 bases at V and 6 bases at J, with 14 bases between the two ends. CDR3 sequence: CSVGGEGHGYTF. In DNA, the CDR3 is TGCAGCGTCGGAGGGGAAGGGCATGGCTACACCTTC.

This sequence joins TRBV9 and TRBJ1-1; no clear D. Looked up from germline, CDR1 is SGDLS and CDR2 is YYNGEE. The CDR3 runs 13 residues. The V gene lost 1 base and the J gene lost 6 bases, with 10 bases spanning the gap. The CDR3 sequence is CASSVPPWPEAFF. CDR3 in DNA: TGTGCCAGCAGCGTACCGCCTTGGCCTGAAGCTTTCTTT.

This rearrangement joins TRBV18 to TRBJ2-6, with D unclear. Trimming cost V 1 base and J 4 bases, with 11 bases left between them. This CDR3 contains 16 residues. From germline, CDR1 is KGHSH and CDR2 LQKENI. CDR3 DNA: TGTGCCAGCTCACCACTAACTTCGTACGGGGCCAACGTCCTGACTTTC. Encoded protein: CASSPLTSYGANVLTF.

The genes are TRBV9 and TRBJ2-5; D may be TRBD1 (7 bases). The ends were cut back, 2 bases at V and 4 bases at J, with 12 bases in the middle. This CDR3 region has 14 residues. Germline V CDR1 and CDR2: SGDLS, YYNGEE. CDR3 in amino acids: CASSVQGGRETQYF. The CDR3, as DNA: TGTGCCAGCAGCGTCCAGGGGGGACGAGAGACCCAGTACTTC.

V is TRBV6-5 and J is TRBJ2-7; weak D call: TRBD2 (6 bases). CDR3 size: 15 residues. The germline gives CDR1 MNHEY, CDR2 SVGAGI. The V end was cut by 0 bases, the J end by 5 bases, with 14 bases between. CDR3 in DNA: TGTGCCAGCAGTTACTCGGACAACCGCGGGGACGAGCAGTACTTC. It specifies CASSYSDNRGDEQYF.

The CDR3 loop reads CASRHPSGANVLTF. The CDR3 DNA reads as TGTGCCAGCCGACATCCCTCTGGGGCCAACGTCCTGACTTTC. The chain combines TRBV5-8 with TRBJ2-6; D gene unclear. CDR1 SGHTS and CDR2 YDEGEE come from the germline V gene. The CDR3 spans 14 residues. Trimming cost V 7 bases and J 0 bases, with 8 bases left between them.

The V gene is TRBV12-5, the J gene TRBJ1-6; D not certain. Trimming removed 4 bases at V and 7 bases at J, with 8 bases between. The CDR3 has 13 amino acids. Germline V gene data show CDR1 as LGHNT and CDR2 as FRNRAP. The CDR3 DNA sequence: TGTGCTAGTGGTTGGACCCGAAATTCACCCCTCCACTTT. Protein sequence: CASGWTRNSPLHF. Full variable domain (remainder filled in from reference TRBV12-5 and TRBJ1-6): DARVTQTPRHKVTEMGQEVTMRCQPILGHNTVFWYRQTMMQGLELLAYFRNRAPLDDSGMPKDRFSAEMPDATLATLKIQPSEPRDSAVYFCASGWTRNSPLHFGNGTRLTVT.

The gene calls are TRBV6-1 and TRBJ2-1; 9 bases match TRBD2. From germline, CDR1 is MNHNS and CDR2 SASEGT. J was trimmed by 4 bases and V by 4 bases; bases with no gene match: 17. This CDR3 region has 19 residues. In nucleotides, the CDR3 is TGTGCCAGCAGTGCGCTTGGGTGGAGTAGCGGGGGATCATACAATGAGCAGTTCTTC. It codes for CASSALGWSSGGSYNEQFF.

The CDR3 region is CASTFGGGNEKLFF. CDR3 sequence (DNA): TGCGCCAGCACTTTCGGGGGCGGGAATGAAAAACTGTTTTTT. V gene TRBV5-1 combines with J gene TRBJ1-4, with a weak D call TRBD1 (6 bases). V was shortened by 6 bases and J by 5 bases, with 14 bases between the two germline ends. The CDR3 spans 14 residues. CDR1 and CDR2 from the germline V gene are SGHRS and YFSETQ.

The CDR3 here is CASSESVTTGLRTDTQYF. CDR3 coding DNA: TGCGCCAGCAGTGAGTCCGTTACGACAGGGTTGCGCACAGATACGCAGTATTTT. The genes are TRBV10-1 and TRBJ2-3; 7 positions agree with TRBD1. Germline-derived CDR1 and CDR2 are WNHNN and SYGVQD (reference sequence). J gave up 1 base and V 0 bases, and 10 bases lay outside the gene matches. The length of the CDR3 is 18 residues.

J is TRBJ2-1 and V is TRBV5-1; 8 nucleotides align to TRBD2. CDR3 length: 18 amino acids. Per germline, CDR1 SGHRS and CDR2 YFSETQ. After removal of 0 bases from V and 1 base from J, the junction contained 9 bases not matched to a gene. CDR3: CASSLGGGTSGSYNEQFF. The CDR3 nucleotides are TGCGCCAGCAGCTTGGGGGGTGGGACTAGTGGGTCCTACAATGAGCAGTTCTTC.

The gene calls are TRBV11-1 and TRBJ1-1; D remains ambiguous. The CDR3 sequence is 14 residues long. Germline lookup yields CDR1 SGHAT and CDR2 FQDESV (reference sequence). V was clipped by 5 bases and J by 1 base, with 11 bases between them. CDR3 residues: CASSQQLSNTEAFF. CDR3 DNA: TGTGCCAGCAGCCAACAGTTATCGAACACTGAAGCTTTCTTT. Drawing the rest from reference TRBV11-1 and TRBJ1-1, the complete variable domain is EAEVAQSPRYKITEKSQAVAFWCDPISGHATLYWYRQILGQGPELLVQFQDESVVDDSQLPKDRFSAERLKGVDSTLKIQPAELGDSAMYLCASSQQLSNTEAFFGQGTRLTVV.

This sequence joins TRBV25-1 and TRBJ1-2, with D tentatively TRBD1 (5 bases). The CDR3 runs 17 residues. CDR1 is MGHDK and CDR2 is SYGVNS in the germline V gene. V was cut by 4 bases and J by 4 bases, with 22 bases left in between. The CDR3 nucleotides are TGTGCCAGCAGTGCCCCCCCCGGGAGGGGTAATGGCTATGGCTACACCTTC. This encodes CASSAPPGRGNGYGYTF.

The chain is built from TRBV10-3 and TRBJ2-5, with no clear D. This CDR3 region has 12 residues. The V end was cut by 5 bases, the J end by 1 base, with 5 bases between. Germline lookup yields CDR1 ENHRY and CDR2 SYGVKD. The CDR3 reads CAISPSQETQYF. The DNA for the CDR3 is TGTGCCATCAGTCCAAGCCAAGAGACCCAGTACTTC.

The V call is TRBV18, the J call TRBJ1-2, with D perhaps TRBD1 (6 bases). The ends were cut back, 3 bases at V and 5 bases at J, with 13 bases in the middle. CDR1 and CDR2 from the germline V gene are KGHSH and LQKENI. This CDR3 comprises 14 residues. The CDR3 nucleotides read TGTGCCAGCTCACCGGGACAACTCGTATATGGCTACACCTTC. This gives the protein CASSPGQLVYGYTF.

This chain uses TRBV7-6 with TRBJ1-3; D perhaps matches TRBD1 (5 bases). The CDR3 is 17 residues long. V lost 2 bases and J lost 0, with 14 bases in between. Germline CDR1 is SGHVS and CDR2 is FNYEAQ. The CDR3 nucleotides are TGTGCCAGCAGCTTAAAGACAGCCGCTCTCTCTGGAAACACCATATATTTT. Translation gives CASSLKTAALSGNTIYF.

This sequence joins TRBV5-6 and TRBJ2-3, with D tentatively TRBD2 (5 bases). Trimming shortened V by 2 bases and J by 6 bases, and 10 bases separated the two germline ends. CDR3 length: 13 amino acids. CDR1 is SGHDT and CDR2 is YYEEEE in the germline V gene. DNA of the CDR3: TGTGCCAGCAGCTTCGGACTTTCGGATACGCAGTATTTT. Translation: CASSFGLSDTQYF.

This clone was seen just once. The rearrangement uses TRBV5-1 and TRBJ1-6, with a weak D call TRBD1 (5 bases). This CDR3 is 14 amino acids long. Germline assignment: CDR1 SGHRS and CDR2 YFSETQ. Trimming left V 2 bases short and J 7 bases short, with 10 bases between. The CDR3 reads CASSLRGSNSPLHF. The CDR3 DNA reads TGCGCCAGCAGCTTAAGGGGAAGCAATTCACCCCTCCACTTT.

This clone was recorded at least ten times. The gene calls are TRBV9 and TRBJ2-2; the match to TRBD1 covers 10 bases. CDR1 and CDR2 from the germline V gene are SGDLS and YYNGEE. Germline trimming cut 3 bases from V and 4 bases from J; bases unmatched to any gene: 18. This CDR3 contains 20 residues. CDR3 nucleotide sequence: TGTGCCAGCAGCGGCGGCGGAGGGGATGTCGGGACAGGGGTCACCGGGGAGCTGTTTTTT. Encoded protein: CASSGGGGDVGTGVTGELFF. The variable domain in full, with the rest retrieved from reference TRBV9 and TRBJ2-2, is DSGVTQTPKHLITATGQRVTLRCSPRSGDLSVYWYQQSLDQGLQFLIQYYNGEERAKGNILERFSAQQFPDLHSELNLSSLELGDSALYFCASSGGGGDVGTGVTGELFFGEGSRLTVL.

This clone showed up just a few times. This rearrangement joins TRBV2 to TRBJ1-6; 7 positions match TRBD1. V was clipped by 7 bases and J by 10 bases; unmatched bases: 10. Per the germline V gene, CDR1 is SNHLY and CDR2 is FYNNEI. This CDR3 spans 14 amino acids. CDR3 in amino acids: CASIMDRNGSPLHF. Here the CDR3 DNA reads TGTGCCAGCATTATGGACAGGAATGGGTCACCCCTCCACTTT.

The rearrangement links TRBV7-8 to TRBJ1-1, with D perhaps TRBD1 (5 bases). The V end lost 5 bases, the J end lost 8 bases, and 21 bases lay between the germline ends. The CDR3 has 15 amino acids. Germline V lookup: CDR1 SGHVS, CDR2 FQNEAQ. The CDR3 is CASSPGYRSTYEAFF. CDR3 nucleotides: TGTGCCAGCAGCCCAGGGTATAGATCGACCTACGAAGCTTTCTTT.

The CDR3 DNA reads as TGCGCCAGCAGACCAGGGGGCCAGTACGAGCAGTACTTC. Residues: CASRPGGQYEQYF. The rearrangement uses TRBV10-2 and TRBJ2-7; TRBD1 agrees at 8 bases. The CDR3 is 13 amino acids. The V and J ends lost 6 bases and 4 bases, in that order; junction bases with no gene match: 5. Germline V gives CDR1 WSHSY, CDR2 SAAADI.

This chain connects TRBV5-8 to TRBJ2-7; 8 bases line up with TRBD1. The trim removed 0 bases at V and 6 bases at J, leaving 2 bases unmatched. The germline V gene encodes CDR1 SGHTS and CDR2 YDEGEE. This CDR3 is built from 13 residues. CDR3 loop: CASSLAGGAEQYF. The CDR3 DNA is TGTGCCAGCAGCTTGGCAGGGGGCGCCGAGCAGTACTTC.

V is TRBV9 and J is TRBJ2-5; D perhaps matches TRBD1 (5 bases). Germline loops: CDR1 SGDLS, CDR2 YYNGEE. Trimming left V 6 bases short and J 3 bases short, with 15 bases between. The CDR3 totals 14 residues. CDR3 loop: CASNPDRQEETQYF. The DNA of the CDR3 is TGTGCCAGCAACCCAGACAGACAAGAAGAGACCCAGTACTTC.

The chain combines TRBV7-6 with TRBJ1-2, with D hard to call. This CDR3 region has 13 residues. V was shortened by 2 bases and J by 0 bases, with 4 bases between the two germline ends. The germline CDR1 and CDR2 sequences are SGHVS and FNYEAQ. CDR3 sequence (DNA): TGTGCCAGCAGCTTATCCTCTAACTATGGCTACACCTTC. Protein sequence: CASSLSSNYGYTF.

The CDR3: CASSLLAGGQVEQYF. The CDR3 nucleotides are TGCGCCAGCAGCCTTTTAGCGGGGGGGCAGGTCGAGCAGTACTTC. The chain links TRBV5-1 to TRBJ2-7; 11 nucleotides align to TRBD2. The ends lost 4 bases at V and 6 bases at J; junction bases unmatched: 9. The CDR3 has 15 residues. Germline CDR1 and CDR2: SGHRS and YFSETQ.